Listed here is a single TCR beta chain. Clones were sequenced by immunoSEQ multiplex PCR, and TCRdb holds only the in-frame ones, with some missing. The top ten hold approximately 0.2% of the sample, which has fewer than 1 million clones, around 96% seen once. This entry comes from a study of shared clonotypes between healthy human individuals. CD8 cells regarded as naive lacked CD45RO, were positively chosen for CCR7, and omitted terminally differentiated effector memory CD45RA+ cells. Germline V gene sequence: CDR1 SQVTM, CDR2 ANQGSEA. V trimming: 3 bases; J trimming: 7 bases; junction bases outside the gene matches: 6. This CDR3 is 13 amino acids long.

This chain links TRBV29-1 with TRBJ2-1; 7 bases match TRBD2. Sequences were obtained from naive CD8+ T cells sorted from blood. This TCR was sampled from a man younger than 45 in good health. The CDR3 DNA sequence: TGCAGCGTTGACGGCGGGAGTATAAATGAGCAGTTCTTC. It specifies CSVDGGSINEQFF.